A single sample gave rise to the 25 T cell receptor beta chains below, sequenced in a study of shared clonotypes between healthy human individuals. The protocol was immunoSEQ multiplex PCR, while the TCRdb copy is restricted to in-frame clones and leaves out a portion. The sample consists of 2 million to 2.5 million clones, 90% to 96% of them appearing once. Input material: naive CD4+ T cells sorted from blood. Subset specified: CD45RA+ positively selected. The receptors come from a man aged 18 to 30 in good health.

The chain uses TRBV7-3 and TRBJ1-1; tentative D call: TRBD1 (5 bases). Germline CDR1 SGHTA, CDR2 FQGTGA. The ends were cut back, 3 bases at V and 0 bases at J, with 11 bases in the middle. The CDR3 is 15 residues long. The CDR3 coding sequence is TGTGCCAGCAGCTTTGAGGGGCGGGTGAACACTGAAGCTTTCTTT. It encodes CASSFEGRVNTEAFF.

The V and J genes are TRBV6-5 and TRBJ2-2; TRBD2 might be the D (6 bases). The CDR3 is 16 amino acids. Germline-derived CDR1 and CDR2 are MNHEY and SVGAGI. V was cut by 0 bases and J by 4 bases, with 12 bases left in between. The CDR3 spells CASSYSRLARTGELFF. The CDR3 DNA is TGTGCCAGCAGTTACTCCCGGCTAGCGCGCACCGGGGAGCTGTTTTTT.

This chain uses TRBV11-2 with TRBJ2-5; 10 bases line up with TRBD1. Germline V gene data show CDR1 as SGHAT and CDR2 as FQNNGV. The CDR3 is 16 amino acids. V shed 7 bases, J shed 7 bases, and the junction held 15 bases outside the gene matches. The CDR3 nucleotides are TGTGCCAGCACCGATTCGGGGACAGGGGTGGCGGGGACCCAGTACTTC. It specifies CASTDSGTGVAGTQYF.

The chain recombines TRBV27 with TRBJ1-1; no definite D call. V lost 3 bases and J 1 base, leaving 15 bases between the germline ends. The CDR3 is made up of 16 amino acids. In germline, CDR1 is MNHEY, CDR2 SMNVEV (reference sequence). In nucleotides, the CDR3 is TGTGCCAGCAGTTTGGTCACCTTACGGGGGAACACTGAAGCTTTCTTT. Amino acids: CASSLVTLRGNTEAFF.

The chain couples TRBV5-6 to TRBJ1-2, with 10 positions matching TRBD1. Germline CDR1 SGHDT, CDR2 YYEEEE. J lost 8 bases, V lost 3 bases, and 7 bases had no gene match. The CDR3 is 14 residues long. The CDR3 spells CASSYPGTGEGYTF. Here the CDR3 DNA reads TGTGCCAGCAGCTACCCCGGGACAGGGGAAGGCTACACCTTC.

This chain uses TRBV5-1 with TRBJ2-7; TRBD1 matches 7 bases. The germline V gene encodes CDR1 SGHRS and CDR2 YFSETQ. J gave up 5 bases and V 0 bases, and 5 bases lay outside the gene matches. This CDR3 is 14 amino acids long. The CDR3 here is CASSLELGQNEQYF. Here the CDR3 DNA reads TGCGCCAGCAGCTTGGAATTGGGACAGAACGAGCAGTACTTC.

Note on this clone: This same CDR3 is encoded by further DNA sequences in the sample. The chain uses TRBV18 and TRBJ2-5; D gene ambiguous. The germline V gene encodes CDR1 KGHSH and CDR2 LQKENI. The CDR3 is 13 residues long. Trimming took off 3 bases at V and 3 bases at J, with 8 bases between the two ends. The chain's CDR3 is CASSPGSKETQYF. The CDR3 DNA reads as TGTGCCAGCTCACCGGGTAGTAAAGAGACCCAGTACTTC.

To note about this clone: Other DNA sequences within the sample encode an identical CDR3. The V and J genes are TRBV30 and TRBJ1-5, with 10 bases lining up with TRBD1. The length of the CDR3 is 14 residues. Germline V CDR1 and CDR2: GTSNPN, SVGIG (reference sequence). The V gene end was trimmed by 1 base and the J gene end by 5 bases; junction bases not matched to a gene: 2. CDR3 amino acids: CAWSEGQGDQPQHF. For the CDR3, the DNA is TGTGCCTGGAGTGAAGGACAGGGGGATCAGCCCCAGCATTTT. The variable domain in full, with the rest retrieved from reference TRBV30 and TRBJ1-5, is SQTIHQWPATLVQPVGSPLSLECTVEGTSNPNLYWYRQAAGRGLQLLFYSVGIGQISSEVPQNLSASRPQDRQFILSSKKLLLSDSGFYLCAWSEGQGDQPQHFGDGTRLSIL.

The CDR3 region has the DNA TGCGCCAGCAGCTCCGACAGGGGATCCCCCCGGGACACCATATATTTT. The encoded protein is CASSSDRGSPRDTIYF. The V and J genes are TRBV5-1 and TRBJ1-3, with TRBD1 matching 8 bases. CDR3 length: 16 residues. V lost 3 bases, J lost 8 bases, and 13 bases stayed unmatched. CDR1 and CDR2 from the germline V gene are SGHRS and YFSETQ.

The chain couples TRBV5-1 to TRBJ1-2; no clear D gene. This CDR3 comprises 13 residues. The V gene's germline CDR1 is SGHRS and CDR2 YFSETQ. V was cut by 0 bases and J by 6 bases, with 9 bases left in between. Written as DNA, the CDR3 is TGCGCCAGCAGCTTGGGGTTTCCTGATGGCTACACCTTC. Amino acid sequence: CASSLGFPDGYTF. The whole variable domain, filled in from reference TRBV5-1 and TRBJ1-2, reads KAGVTQTPRYLIKTRGQQVTLSCSPISGHRSVSWYQQTPGQGLQFLFEYFSETQRNKGNFPGRFSGRQFSNSRSEMNVSTLELGDSALYLCASSLGFPDGYTFGSGTRLTVV.

The genes are TRBV29-1 and TRBJ1-1, with D perhaps matching TRBD1 (5 bases). Trimming took off 7 bases at V and 5 bases at J, with 8 bases between the two ends. The germline gives CDR1 SQVTM, CDR2 ANQGSEA. The CDR3 extends over 10 amino acids. The CDR3 DNA follows: TGCAGCGCCCGACAGACTGAAGCTTTCTTT. Its protein is CSARQTEAFF.

This chain connects TRBV4-1 to TRBJ2-5; 8 positions agree with TRBD1. After removal of 4 bases from V and 5 bases from J, the junction contained 12 bases not matched to a gene. Germline V lookup: CDR1 MGHRA, CDR2 YSYEKL. The CDR3 contains 16 residues. The CDR3 here is CASSPRPTGDRETQYF. The CDR3 DNA sequence: TGCGCCAGCAGCCCCAGGCCGACAGGGGACCGGGAGACCCAGTACTTC.

This clone was recorded once. Other nucleotide sequences from this sample produce the same CDR3. This rearrangement joins TRBV10-3 to TRBJ2-7; no clear D gene. V was trimmed by 3 bases and J by 1 base, leaving 7 bases between them. CDR1 and CDR2 (germline): ENHRY, SYGVKD. The CDR3 has 13 residues. CDR3 in amino acids: CAISDRGSYEQYF. CDR3 nucleotides: TGTGCCATCAGTGATCGTGGATCCTACGAGCAGTACTTC.

The J gene is TRBJ2-5, the V gene TRBV5-4; D gene uncertain. The V end was cut by 1 base, the J end by 5 bases, with 12 bases between. This CDR3 has 14 amino acids. Germline V gene lookup returns CDR1 SGHNT and CDR2 YYREEE (reference sequence). In nucleotides, the CDR3 is TGTGCCAGCAGCTTGCAAGGTCTTCTGGAGACCCAGTACTTC. Protein product: CASSLQGLLETQYF.

V is TRBV19 and J is TRBJ1-5; 8 bases fit TRBD1. The V segment lost 6 bases and the J segment 8 bases; nucleotides outside the gene matches: 9. The CDR3 length is 14 residues. Per germline, CDR1 LNHDA and CDR2 SQIVND (reference sequence). CDR3: CASSYRGDAKPQHF. The CDR3 DNA sequence: TGTGCCAGTAGCTACAGGGGGGATGCGAAGCCCCAGCATTTT.

This clone was observed a single time. The chain recombines TRBV27 with TRBJ2-7; 7 bases align to TRBD1. Germline values: CDR1 MNHEY, CDR2 SMNVEV (reference sequence). V was clipped by 4 bases and J by 5 bases; unmatched bases: 8. The CDR3 runs to 14 residues. CDR3 sequence: CASSSYDRANEQYF. In DNA, the CDR3 is TGTGCCAGCAGTTCCTACGACAGGGCGAACGAGCAGTACTTC.

The J gene is TRBJ2-7, the V gene TRBV30; tentative D call: TRBD2 (6 bases). With 6 bases removed from V and 3 bases from J, the gap between germline ends came to 15 bases. CDR1 and CDR2 (germline): GTSNPN, SVGIG (reference sequence). The CDR3 is 13 amino acids. The CDR3, as DNA: TGTGCCTGCCAAAGCGAGACTAGCTACGAGCAGTACTTC. This sequence encodes CACQSETSYEQYF.

The rearrangement uses TRBV18 and TRBJ2-4, with D hard to call. The V gene's germline CDR1 is KGHSH and CDR2 LQKENI. V was shortened by 3 bases and J by 3 bases, with 15 bases between the two germline ends. CDR3 length: 16 residues. The CDR3 nucleotides are TGTGCCAGCTCACCGTTTCGTGTGCTGGACAAAAACATTCAGTACTTC. This gives the protein CASSPFRVLDKNIQYF.

The chain has TRBV30 and TRBJ2-7; 8 nucleotides agree with TRBD1. The CDR3 is 14 amino acids. The V gene's germline CDR1 is GTSNPN and CDR2 SVGIG (reference sequence). V shed 8 bases and J 3 bases; nucleotides not matched to a gene: 12. CDR3 sequence (DNA): TGTGCCCGAAGCGAGGGGACAGGTATCTACGAGCAGTACTTC. Encoded protein: CARSEGTGIYEQYF.

This chain connects TRBV7-8 to TRBJ2-7, with D tentatively TRBD1 or TRBD2 (5 bases each). Between the trimmed V and J ends, which lost 4 bases and 2 bases, there was a span of 15 bases. The CDR3 sequence is 15 residues long. The germline CDR1 and CDR2 sequences are SGHVS and FQNEAQ. The CDR3 region has the DNA TGTGCCAGCAGCTCGACCGGGACCAGGCCCTACGAGCAGTACTTC. Its translation is CASSSTGTRPYEQYF.

The chain employs TRBV6-5 and TRBJ1-3, with D possibly matching TRBD1 (5 bases). Germline V gene lookup returns CDR1 MNHEY and CDR2 SVGAGI. V was cut by 2 bases and J by 8 bases, with 16 bases left in between. This CDR3 contains 15 residues. CDR3 sequence (DNA): TGTGCCAGCAGTTACCGTGTTTGGGGGGTGGACACCATATATTTT. Its protein product is CASSYRVWGVDTIYF.

The chain is built from TRBV28 and TRBJ1-1; D perhaps matches TRBD1 (6 bases). V gave up 5 bases and J gave up 2 bases, with 12 bases separating them. The CDR3 sequence is 14 residues long. Germline CDR1 reads MDHEN; CDR2 reads SYDVKM. The CDR3 sequence is CASSPRTVNTEAFF. In nucleotides, the CDR3 is TGTGCCAGCAGTCCCCGGACAGTTAACACTGAAGCTTTCTTT.

V and J are TRBV18 and TRBJ2-7; 8 bases agree with TRBD1. CDR1 and CDR2 (germline): KGHSH, LQKENI. CDR3 size: 15 residues. Trimming removed 5 bases from V and 3 bases from J; junction bases left unmatched: 9. The CDR3 DNA is TGTGCCAGCTCATCAGGGCGACAGGGGAACTACGAGCAGTACTTC. This sequence encodes CASSSGRQGNYEQYF.

The chain couples TRBV5-6 to TRBJ2-7; D gene uncertain. Germline V CDR1 and CDR2: SGHDT, YYEEEE. The CDR3 extends over 13 amino acids. V was shortened by 2 bases and J by 2 bases, with 8 bases between the two germline ends. CDR3 nucleotide sequence: TGTGCCAGCAGCTTACCGGGCGCCTACGAGCAGTACTTC. It codes for CASSLPGAYEQYF.

The V and J genes are TRBV5-6 and TRBJ1-1; 8 positions agree with TRBD1. The junction had 6 bases not matched to a gene; V was cut back by 4 bases and J by 1 base. The CDR3 extends over 15 amino acids. Germline CDR1 SGHDT, CDR2 YYEEEE. The CDR3 DNA sequence: TGTGCCAGCAGCCCACGGACAGGGAAGAACACTGAAGCTTTCTTT. It yields the protein CASSPRTGKNTEAFF.